This T cell receptor (beta chain) was sequenced during a study of neurological immune-mediated disorders. One entry per CDR3 protein, called by TCRdb with MiXCR from the 5' RACE reads. This table has about 29,000 distinct CDR3 sequences, 2.5% to 4% appearing once. By proportion, this clonotype is medium-sized. V lost 5 bases, J lost 3 bases, and 13 bases lay in between. CDR3 size: 15 residues. Germline-derived CDR1 and CDR2 are SGHTA and FQGNSA. The material sequenced was PBMCs. The origin of this receptor is a young woman with multiple sclerosis. V usage is TRBV7-2 and J usage is TRBJ1-4, with no clear D. Here the CDR3 reads CASSPRAAPNEKLFF. The CDR3 nucleotides read TGTGCCAGCAGCCCCCGCGCCGCGCCTAATGAAAAACTGTTTTTT.